Listed below are T cell receptor beta chains from one sample, sequenced in a study of blood T cell repertoires in COVID-19. This table comes from immunoSEQ multiplex PCR, and its TCRdb copy is limited to in-frame clones, with some not included. Of fewer than 150,000 clones listed, roughly 80% were seen once; the top ten hold under 15%. Sequencing was done on a sample of peripheral blood. Every receptor here comes from a woman in her twenties or thirties who had recovered from COVID-19. The CDR3 runs from the conserved cysteine through the conserved F or W. The D gene is left open where the match is weak. Clone size is stated in some rows and not others, as once, few, many or a class when expanded.

j_call	clone_size	d_call	v_call	cdr3_nt	cdr3_aa
TRBJ2-3	few	-	TRBV11-2	TGTGCCAGCAGCTTAGTGAGCCCGAACACAGATACGCAGTATTTT	CASSLVSPNTDTQYF
TRBJ1-1	once	-	TRBV7-6	TGTGCCAGCAGCCGCGCCCCCCATACTGAAGCTTTCTTT	CASSRAPHTEAFF
TRBJ2-3	-	TRBD2	TRBV6-5	TGTGCCAGCAGTCCTCGGGCGGGGGGCACAGATACGCAGTATTTT	CASSPRAGGTDTQYF
TRBJ1-3	-	-	TRBV5-1	TGCGCCAGCAGCTTGGGGCCGGGAAGCTCTGGAAACACCATATATTTT	CASSLGPGSSGNTIYF
TRBJ2-1	once	-	TRBV4-1	TGCGCCAGCAGCCTCCCAGAAGGGAAGGGGGACAATGAGCAGTTCTTC	CASSLPEGKGDNEQFF
TRBJ2-5	-	TRBD2	TRBV9	TGTGCCAGCAGCGTAGAGGGGGGACTAGCGGGAGGCCAAGAGACCCAGTACTTC	CASSVEGGLAGGQETQYF
TRBJ2-7	-	-	TRBV27	TGTGCCAGCAGTGCCCCACGGGTTGGTGCTTACGAGCAGTACTTC	CASSAPRVGAYEQYF
TRBJ1-6	-	TRBD1	TRBV5-6	TGTGCCAGCAGCTTGAGTTTCCGGGACAGCAATTCACCCCTCCACTTT	CASSLSFRDSNSPLHF
TRBJ1-1	-	-	TRBV2	TGTGCCAGCAGTGACCCAGGACAGCTAATGAACACTGAAGCTTTCTTT	CASSDPGQLMNTEAFF
TRBJ2-5	-	-	TRBV6-5	TGTGCCAGCAGTTACTCCGACAGTAGCGAGACCCAGTACTTC	CASSYSDSSETQYF
TRBJ2-5	-	-	TRBV4-1	TGCGCCAGCAGCCAAAGGCAGGGCCAAGAGACCCAGTACTTC	CASSQRQGQETQYF
TRBJ2-7	-	-	TRBV20-1	TGCAGTGCTAGTACAGAGATTTACGAGCAGTACTTC	CSASTEIYEQYF
TRBJ2-3	-	TRBD2	TRBV3-1/TRBV3-2	TGTGCCAGCAGGGGGACTAGCGGAAGCACAGATACGCAGTATTTT	CASRGTSGSTDTQYF
TRBJ2-7	-	-	TRBV2	TGTGCCAGCAGTGACGGCACAGGGCCCTACGAGCAGTACTTC	CASSDGTGPYEQYF
TRBJ1-2	once	-	TRBV9	TGTGCCAGCAGCGTAGACGGTATGGATGGCTACACCTTC	CASSVDGMDGYTF
TRBJ2-5	-	TRBD1	TRBV10-1	TGCGCCAGCACAAGGACAGGGCCAGAGACCCAGTACTTC	CASTRTGPETQYF
TRBJ2-1	-	-	TRBV6-5	TGTGCCAGCATCATGGCACTAGCCGTCAATGAGCAGTTCTTC	CASIMALAVNEQFF
TRBJ2-7	-	-	TRBV11-1	TGTGCCAGCAGCTCATTTAAGGAGGGTTCCTACGAGCAGTACTTC	CASSSFKEGSYEQYF
TRBJ1-3	-	TRBD1	TRBV3-1/TRBV3-2	TGTGCCAGCAGCCAATGGTCGACAGGGAGCTCTGGAAACACCATATATTTT	CASSQWSTGSSGNTIYF
TRBJ2-7	once	TRBD1	TRBV5-1	TGCGCCAGCAGTTCGACAGGGCCCGACCCCTACGAGCAGTACTTC	CASSSTGPDPYEQYF
TRBJ2-1	-	-	TRBV12-5	TGTGCTAGTGTCGGACCGGGGGTGGGCTACAATGAGCAGTTCTTC	CASVGPGVGYNEQFF
TRBJ1-6	once	TRBD1	TRBV9	TGTGCCAGCAGCGTGGGCGACAGGGCAAATTCACCCCTCCACTTT	CASSVGDRANSPLHF
TRBJ1-1	-	-	TRBV5-1	TGCGCCAGCAGCACACAGACTACGAACACTGAAGCTTTCTTT	CASSTQTTNTEAFF
TRBJ1-2	-	-	TRBV6-1	TGTGCCAGCAGTGAAGGGACCAAGGGGAGGGAAGGCTACACCTTC	CASSEGTKGREGYTF
TRBJ1-1	few	TRBD1	TRBV2	TGTGCCAGCAGCAGGGGGAGTACTGAAGCTTTCTTT	CASSRGSTEAFF
TRBJ2-2	-	-	TRBV7-2	TGTGCCAGCAGCAAATACAATTATGCCGGGGTGGCTTCGAGGGAGCTGTTTTTT	CASSKYNYAGVASRELFF
TRBJ1-3	-	TRBD1	TRBV5-4	TGTGCCAGCAGCTTAGGACAGGGCACTGGAAACACCATATATTTT	CASSLGQGTGNTIYF
TRBJ2-7	-	-	TRBV29-1	TGCAGCGTTGACGGGGGGGACAGTTCAGCCTACGAGCAGTACTTC	CSVDGGDSSAYEQYF
TRBJ1-5	-	-	TRBV4-2	TGTGCCAGCAGCCAAGATCGCGTAGGCAGGAATCAGCCCCAGCATTTT	CASSQDRVGRNQPQHF
TRBJ2-6	few	-	TRBV29-1	TGCAGCGTTGCATTAGGGAGCTCTGGGGCCAACGTCCTGACTTTC	CSVALGSSGANVLTF
TRBJ2-7	few	-	TRBV7-3	TGTGCCAGCAGCTTGCGGGACGGCTACGAGCAGTACTTC	CASSLRDGYEQYF
TRBJ2-3	medium-sized	TRBD2	TRBV6-4	TGTGCCAGCAGTGACTCGACTAGCGGGGGCACAGATACGCAGTATTTT	CASSDSTSGGTDTQYF
TRBJ1-4	-	-	TRBV21-1	TGTGCCAGCAACGGGGACAGTGAAAAACTGTTTTTT	CASNGDSEKLFF
TRBJ2-3	-	TRBD1	TRBV10-1	TGCGCCAGCAGTGAGGGGACAGGGACAGATACGCAGTATTTT	CASSEGTGTDTQYF
TRBJ1-1	-	-	TRBV6-5	TGTGCCACGAGGGGGGGCTTGAACACTGAAGCTTTCTTT	CATRGGLNTEAFF
TRBJ2-7	-	TRBD1	TRBV5-1	TGCGCCAGCAGCACGGACAGGGACTCTTTTGAGCAGTACTTC	CASSTDRDSFEQYF
TRBJ2-3	-	TRBD2	TRBV2	TGTGCCAGCAGTGGGCGGGGGGGAGGCACAGATACGCAGTATTTT	CASSGRGGGTDTQYF
TRBJ1-2	-	TRBD1	TRBV9	TGTGCCAGCGTAGGGACAGGGGGCTTCGATGGCTACACCTTC	CASVGTGGFDGYTF
TRBJ1-1	-	-	TRBV3-1/TRBV3-2	TGTGCCAGCAGAGCAACAGCGAACACTGAAGCTTTCTTT	CASRATANTEAFF
TRBJ2-1	-	-	TRBV6-5	TGTGCCAGCAGTTACTCCCGTACGGACAGAGGCAATGAGCAGTTCTTC	CASSYSRTDRGNEQFF
TRBJ2-2	-	TRBD2	TRBV27	TGTGCCAGCAGTTTATCGTGGGGGGGGTACAGAACACCTTATTCCGGGGAGCTGTTTTTT	CASSLSWGGYRTPYSGELFF
TRBJ1-2	few	-	TRBV30	TGTGCCTGGAGTGGGGGACTAGGCTATGGCTACACCTTC	CAWSGGLGYGYTF
TRBJ2-3	few	TRBD2	TRBV23-1	TGCGCCAGCAGTCACGGGTTAAGGGCGGGAGGGACAAGCACAGATACGCAGTATTTT	CASSHGLRAGGTSTDTQYF
TRBJ2-2	-	-	TRBV7-3	TGTGCCAGCAGCCCGGACAGCAACACCGGGGAGCTGTTTTTT	CASSPDSNTGELFF
TRBJ2-5	-	TRBD1	TRBV11-1	TGTGCCAGCAGCCTCAAAGGGACAGAAGAGACCCAGTACTTC	CASSLKGTEETQYF
TRBJ2-3	-	TRBD2	TRBV5-1	TGCGCCAGCAGCTCCCCAGCGGGAGCGGGGACAGATACGCAGTATTTT	CASSSPAGAGTDTQYF
TRBJ2-1	-	-	TRBV6-5	TGTGCCAGCAGGGACTACGATGAGCAGTTCTTC	CASRDYDEQFF
TRBJ1-1	-	TRBD1	TRBV27	TGTGCCAGCAGATCCTACAGGGGCACGAACACTGAAGCTTTCTTT	CASRSYRGTNTEAFF
TRBJ2-7	-	-	TRBV19	TGTGCCAGTTCCTATTCCGAGGGGGACGAGCAGTACTTC	CASSYSEGDEQYF
TRBJ2-3	-	TRBD2	TRBV5-1	TGCGCCAGCAGCTGGCCGGGAAGTAGCGGGGGCTCTAGCACAGATACGCAGTATTTT	CASSWPGSSGGSSTDTQYF
TRBJ2-5	-	-	TRBV24-1	TGTGCCACCAGTGACTCAGTTAAGGAGACCCAGTACTTC	CATSDSVKETQYF
TRBJ2-2	-	-	TRBV5-1	TGCGCCAGCAGCTTGGCCCGGACGGAAGGCGGGGACGGGGAGCTGTTTTTT	CASSLARTEGGDGELFF
TRBJ1-5	-	-	TRBV15	TGTGCCACCAGCAGAGCCTTCGGACTTTATAGCAATCAGCCCCAGCATTTT	CATSRAFGLYSNQPQHF
TRBJ1-6	-	-	TRBV10-2	TGCGCCAGTAGAAGTGAGAGGTCAAATTCACCCCTCCACTTT	CASRSERSNSPLHF
TRBJ2-1	-	TRBD1	TRBV7-9	TGTGCCAGCAGCCGAGGGACAGGGAAAATCGATGAGCAGTTCTTC	CASSRGTGKIDEQFF
TRBJ2-1	once	TRBD1	TRBV27	TGTGCCAGCAGCCAGGGACAGAATGAGCAGTTCTTC	CASSQGQNEQFF